This T cell receptor beta chain was recovered during a study of blood T cells in healthy people across ages. The study's findings and limits: Naive CD4+ cells and diversity were both higher in long-lived donors than in aged donors.

Using a J-beta primer mix together with a sample-barcoded 5' primer, a second PCR was run for roughly 6 to 11 cycles. Every sample gave at least 2.5 million paired-end reads containing CDR3. TCRdb redid the calling of the 5' RACE reads with MiXCR, one entry per CDR3 protein. The sample yields roughly 1,000,000 distinct CDR3 sequences, 25% seen once. CDR3 length equals 15 residues. Germline V gene data show CDR1 as MGHRA and CDR2 as YSYEKL. Only a few counts were recorded for this clonotype. Its specificity is unknown. The data also belong to a second study, concerning T cells of mothers and their children. In that study: Sequencing got over 9 million TCR beta CDR3 reads from each mother and several million from each child. No persistent microchimeric T cell clones were detected at about 93 clones per million clonotypes sensitivity.

The chain links TRBV4-1 to TRBJ2-1; TRBD1 aligns across 7 bases. The better agreement between TRBJ2-7 and the DNA end casts doubt on the J call. Specimen: blood. The clonotype comes from a girl aged 2 to 9 in good health. The CDR3 DNA reads TGCGCCAGCAGCCAAACGACAGGGTGGGCCTACGAGCAGTACTTC. Translation gives CASSQTTGWAYEQYF.